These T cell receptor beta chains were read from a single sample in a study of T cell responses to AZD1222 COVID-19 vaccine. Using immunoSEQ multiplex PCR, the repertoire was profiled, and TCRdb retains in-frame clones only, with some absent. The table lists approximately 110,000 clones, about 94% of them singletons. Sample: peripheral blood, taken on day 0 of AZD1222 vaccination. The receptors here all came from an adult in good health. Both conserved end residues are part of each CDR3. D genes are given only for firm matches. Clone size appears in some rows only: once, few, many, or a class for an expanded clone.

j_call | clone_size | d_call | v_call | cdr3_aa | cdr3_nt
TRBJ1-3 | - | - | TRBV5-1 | CASSLGISGNTIYF | TGCGCCAGCAGCTTGGGGATCTCTGGAAACACCATATATTTT
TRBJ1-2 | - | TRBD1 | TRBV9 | CASSVPGQGFYGYTF | TGTGCCAGCAGCGTCCCGGGACAGGGTTTCTATGGCTACACCTTC
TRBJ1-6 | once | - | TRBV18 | CASSPIPGQGPSPLHF | TGTGCCAGCTCCCCTATCCCTGGACAAGGTCCTTCACCCCTCCACTTT
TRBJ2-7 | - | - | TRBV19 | CASSIDYAGPIYEQYF | TGTGCCAGTAGTATAGATTACGCAGGTCCCATCTACGAGCAGTACTTC
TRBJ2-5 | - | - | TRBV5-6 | CAAGTQYF | TGTGCCGCCGGGACCCAGTACTTC
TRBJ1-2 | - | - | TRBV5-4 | CASSPPLGRAYGYTF | TGTGCCAGCAGCCCCCCACTGGGAAGAGCCTATGGCTACACCTTC
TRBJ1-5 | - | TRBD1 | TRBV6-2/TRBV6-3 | CASSSWDRGSNQPQHF | TGTGCCAGCAGTTCTTGGGACAGGGGAAGCAATCAGCCCCAGCATTTT
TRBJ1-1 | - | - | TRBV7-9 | CASSLTGSQNTEAFF | TGTGCCAGCAGCTTGACCGGGTCCCAGAACACTGAAGCTTTCTTT
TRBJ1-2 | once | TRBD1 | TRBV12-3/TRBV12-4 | CASSPDRGKGYTF | TGTGCCAGCAGCCCAGACAGGGGGAAAGGCTACACCTTC
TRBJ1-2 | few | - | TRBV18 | CASSQGTSIYGYTF | TGTGCCAGCTCACAGGGGACGTCGATCTATGGCTACACCTTC
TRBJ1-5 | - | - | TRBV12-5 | CASTQGLNQPQHF | TGTGCTAGCACACAGGGCCTCAATCAGCCCCAGCATTTT
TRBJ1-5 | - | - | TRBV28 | CASSFSLGGQPQHF | TGTGCCAGCAGTTTTTCCCTCGGCGGTCAGCCCCAGCATTTT
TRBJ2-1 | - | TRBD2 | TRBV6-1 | CASSENSGGYNEQFF | TGTGCCAGCAGTGAAAATAGCGGGGGTTACAATGAGCAGTTCTTC
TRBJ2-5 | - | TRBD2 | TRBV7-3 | CASSLGGLGETQYF | TGTGCCAGCAGCTTGGGAGGGTTGGGCGAGACCCAGTACTTC
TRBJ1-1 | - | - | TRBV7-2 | CASSPRGVGRANTEAFF | TGTGCCAGCAGCCCCCGTGGGGTGGGCAGAGCGAACACTGAAGCTTTCTTT
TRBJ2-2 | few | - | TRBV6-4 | CASSQGGQTTGELFF | TGTGCCAGCAGTCAGGGGGGACAGACCACCGGGGAGCTGTTTTTT
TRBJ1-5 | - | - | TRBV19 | CASSLDWQPQHF | TGTGCCAGTAGTCTCGACTGGCAGCCCCAGCATTTT
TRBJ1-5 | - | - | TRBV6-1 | CASSEFPSSNQPQHF | TGTGCCAGCAGTGAATTCCCCAGCAGCAATCAGCCCCAGCATTTT
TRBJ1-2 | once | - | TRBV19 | CASRPGQGGLSGYTF | TGTGCCAGTAGACCCGGGCAGGGCGGGCTTTCTGGCTACACCTTC
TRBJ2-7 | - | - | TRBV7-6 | CASPSPLEQYF | TGTGCCAGCCCATCCCCCTTGGAGCAGTACTTC
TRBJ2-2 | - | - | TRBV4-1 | CASSQTDYTGELFF | TGCGCCAGCAGCCAAACAGATTACACCGGGGAGCTGTTTTTT
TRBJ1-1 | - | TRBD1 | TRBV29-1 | CSVAPGGDTEAFF | TGCAGCGTTGCCCCAGGGGGCGATACTGAAGCTTTCTTT
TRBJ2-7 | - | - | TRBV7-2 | CASRAAGTYEQYF | TGTGCCAGCAGAGCGGCGGGGACCTACGAGCAGTACTTC
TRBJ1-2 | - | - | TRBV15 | CATSRDVRVNYGYTF | TGTGCCACCAGCAGAGATGTAAGGGTTAACTATGGCTACACCTTC
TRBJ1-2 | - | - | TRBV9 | CASSSQGNYGYTF | TGTGCCAGCAGCTCCCAGGGGAACTATGGCTACACCTTC
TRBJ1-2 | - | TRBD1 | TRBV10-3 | CATTGGLYGYTF | TGTGCCACTACAGGGGGCCTCTATGGCTACACCTTC
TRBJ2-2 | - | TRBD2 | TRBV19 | CASSSQGLAGGRGGELFF | TGTGCCAGTAGTTCCCAAGGTTTAGCGGGAGGGCGCGGCGGGGAGCTGTTTTTT
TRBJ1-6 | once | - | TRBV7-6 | CASSLAATYNSPLHF | TGTGCCAGCAGCTTAGCCGCCACTTATAATTCACCCCTCCACTTT
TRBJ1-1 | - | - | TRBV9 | CASSPDPLYFMNTEAFF | TGTGCCAGCAGCCCGGACCCATTATACTTTATGAACACTGAAGCTTTCTTT
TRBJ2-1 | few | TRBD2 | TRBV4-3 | CASSDRGGDYVDEQFF | TGCGCCAGCAGTGATCGGGGGGGGGACTACGTAGATGAGCAGTTCTTC
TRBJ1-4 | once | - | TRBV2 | CASSERKPATNEKLFF | TGTGCCAGCAGTGAACGGAAACCAGCAACTAATGAAAAACTGTTTTTT
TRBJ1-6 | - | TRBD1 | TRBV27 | CASSQRTGTDSPLHF | TGTGCCAGCAGTCAGCGGACAGGGACGGATTCACCCCTCCACTTT
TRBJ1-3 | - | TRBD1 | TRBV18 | CASSWDRQSGNTIYF | TGTGCCAGCTCATGGGACAGGCAATCTGGAAACACCATATATTTT
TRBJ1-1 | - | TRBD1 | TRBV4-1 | CASSRTGGHTEAFF | TGCGCCAGCAGCCGAACAGGGGGCCACACTGAAGCTTTCTTT
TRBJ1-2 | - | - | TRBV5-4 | CASSWGPSQVSF | TGTGCCAGCAGCTGGGGCCCGTCCCAAGTCTCCTTC